Following are 9 T cell receptor beta chains from one sample sequenced in a study of beta chain features in type 1 diabetes. The study's findings and limits: When Type 1 diabetes patients were examined, their TCRB CDR3s proved moderately but significantly shorter in all four CD4+ subsets.

What was sequenced were expressed TCRB transcripts, since all of the isolated RNA had been reverse transcribed. The data were produced by immunoSEQ multiplex PCR, yet TCRdb's version contains in-frame clones alone and is incomplete. The repertoire holds about 170,000 clones, about 8% seen once, with approximately 0.87% in the top ten. These TCRs' antigens remain unknown. Sequencing input: central memory CD4+ T cells from blood. These receptors came from a woman aged 40 to 49 with type 1 diabetes.

This clone was observed a handful of times. The chain recombines TRBV6-6 with TRBJ1-5; D remains unclear. Per the germline V gene, CDR1 is MNHNY and CDR2 is SVGAGI (reference sequence). V shed 7 bases and J shed 2 bases, with 9 bases lying between them. The CDR3 extends over 13 amino acids. CDR3 nucleotides: TGTGCCAGCATGAGGGAGGGCAATCAGCCCCAGCATTTT. Translating it yields CASMREGNQPQHF.

The sample holds a few counts of this clone. V gene TRBV4-1 combines with J gene TRBJ1-2; TRBD1 matches at 10 bases. Per germline, CDR1 MGHRA and CDR2 YSYEKL. V trimming: 4 bases; J trimming: 1 base; junction bases outside the gene matches: 6. This CDR3 has 16 residues. The CDR3 sequence: CASSPTGTGVNYGYTF. CDR3 DNA: TGCGCCAGCAGCCCCACCGGGACAGGGGTTAACTATGGCTACACCTTC.

A few counts support this clone. The CDR3 region has the DNA TGCGCCAGCAGTGCTACACAGGGAAGACGTAATTCACCCCTCCACTTT. It is translated as CASSATQGRRNSPLHF. The rearrangement uses TRBV4-3 and TRBJ1-6, with TRBD1 as a possible D gene (6 bases). The germline V gene has CDR1 LGHNA and CDR2 YSLEER. V was cut by 6 bases and J by 6 bases, with 18 bases left in between. This CDR3 contains 16 residues.

This clone was counted a few times. The chain joins TRBV18 to TRBJ1-1, with 9 positions matching TRBD1. This CDR3 contains 12 residues. The germline CDR1 and CDR2 sequences are KGHSH and LQKENI. V lost 5 bases, J lost 12 bases, and 7 bases stayed unmatched. This CDR3 reads CASSTGQGRPFF. CDR3 in DNA: TGTGCCAGCTCAACCGGACAGGGGCGGCCTTTCTTT.

This clone was seen more than once but under ten times. The chain joins TRBV7-2 to TRBJ2-5; 7 nucleotides line up with TRBD1. The CDR3 contains 14 residues. J was trimmed by 4 bases and V by 2 bases; bases with no gene match: 4. CDR1 and CDR2 from the germline V gene are SGHTA and FQGNSA. The CDR3 region is CASSLPGQLETQYF. The DNA of the CDR3 is TGTGCCAGCAGCTTACCGGGACAGCTAGAGACCCAGTACTTC.

This chain connects TRBV5-4 to TRBJ2-2, with a possible D match to TRBD1 (6 bases). CDR1 and CDR2 from the germline V gene are SGHNT and YYREEE (reference sequence). With 3 bases removed from V and 7 bases from J, the gap between germline ends came to 16 bases. This CDR3 has 15 amino acids. The CDR3, as DNA: TGTGCCAGCAGCTCACCCGGACAGACGAGCGGGGAGCTGTTTTTT. It translates to CASSSPGQTSGELFF.

With respect to this clone: This same CDR3 is encoded by further DNA sequences in the sample. The V call is TRBV5-1, the J call TRBJ1-1; 7 bases match TRBD1. Germline assignment: CDR1 SGHRS and CDR2 YFSETQ. V gave up 3 bases and J gave up 1 base; unmatched junction bases: 6. The CDR3 is made up of 15 amino acids. CDR3 in DNA: TGCGCCAGCAGCTCCCGGACAGGCGGGAACACTGAAGCTTTCTTT. It is translated as CASSSRTGGNTEAFF.

This clone was detected only a few times. The chain recombines TRBV10-3 with TRBJ1-5; weak D call: TRBD1 (5 bases). The CDR3 length is 15 residues. Per the germline V gene, CDR1 is ENHRY and CDR2 is SYGVKD. Trimming stripped 3 bases from V and 3 bases from J, with 12 bases between. Here the CDR3 DNA reads TGTGCCATCAGTGACGAAGGGGTAATCAATCAGCCCCAGCATTTT. Encoded protein: CAISDEGVINQPQHF.

The chain links TRBV7-6 to TRBJ2-5; TRBD1 is a possible D gene (6 bases). Trimming took 5 bases from V and 3 from J, leaving 10 bases between them. Germline CDR1 SGHVS, CDR2 FNYEAQ. The CDR3 runs 13 residues. In nucleotides, the CDR3 is TGTGCCAGCAGCCAAGGACAGAAAGAGACCCAGTACTTC. Its translation: CASSQGQKETQYF.